Listed below are T cell receptor beta chains from one sample, sequenced in a study of control samples from healthy donors and cancer patients. The repertoire was sequenced with immunoSEQ multiplex PCR; TCRdb's copy has only in-frame clones and lacks some. The sample holds about 44,000 clones; about 87% are singletons and the top ten take roughly 10%. Sequencing was done on a sample of PBMCs. The receptors were sampled from a woman between 55 and 75 years old with lung cancer. Both conserved end residues are part of each CDR3. Fields, in order: V gene, clone size, J gene, D gene, CDR3 protein, CDR3 DNA. A D gene is named only where the DNA matches it firmly. Size values are once, few and many counts, or a class for expanded clones, and some rows have none.

>TRBV9|.|TRBJ2-2|.
CASSVVGVAGNTGELFF
TGTGCCAGCAGCGTAGTCGGGGTAGCCGGGAACACCGGGGAGCTGTTTTTT
>TRBV24-1|.|TRBJ1-5|.
CATSVGGGGNQPQHF
TGTGCCACCAGTGTGGGCGGAGGAGGCAATCAGCCCCAGCATTTT
>TRBV18|few|TRBJ1-1|.
CASSPLSGSLNTEAFF
TGTGCCAGCTCACCACTCTCCGGCAGTCTGAACACTGAAGCTTTCTTT
>TRBV11-1|.|TRBJ2-5|.
CASSLSLRQETQYF
TGTGCCAGCAGCTTATCGCTAAGGCAGGAGACCCAGTACTTC
>TRBV3-1/TRBV3-2|.|TRBJ2-7|TRBD2
CASSRGLAEVTYEQYF
TGTGCCAGCAGCCGGGGACTAGCGGAGGTCACCTACGAGCAGTACTTC
>TRBV10-1|.|TRBJ1-5|.
CASSENPRQTGNQPQHF
TGCGCCAGCAGTGAGAACCCCAGACAGACCGGCAATCAGCCCCAGCATTTT
>TRBV5-1|.|TRBJ2-1|.
CASSLGQDEQFF
TGCGCCAGCAGCTTGGGGCAGGATGAGCAGTTCTTC
>TRBV28|.|TRBJ1-5|.
CASSLVSTEQPQHF
TGTGCCAGCAGTTTAGTCTCTACAGAACAGCCCCAGCATTTT
>TRBV30|.|TRBJ1-1|.
CAWSREDEAFF
TGTGCCTGGAGTCGAGAGGATGAAGCTTTCTTT
>TRBV19|.|TRBJ1-2|TRBD1
CASTDPGTGDGYTF
TGTGCCAGTACCGATCCCGGGACAGGGGATGGCTACACCTTC
>TRBV28|.|TRBJ1-1|.
CASTPGGGWNTEAFF
TGTGCCAGCACCCCCGGGGGGGGTTGGAACACTGAAGCTTTCTTT
>TRBV18|once|TRBJ2-1|.
CASSPPSYNEQFF
TGTGCCAGCTCACCACCGTCCTACAATGAGCAGTTCTTC
>TRBV6-2/TRBV6-3|.|TRBJ2-3|TRBD2
CASSGLAGGIDTQYF
TGTGCCAGCAGCGGACTAGCGGGAGGGATCGATACGCAGTATTTT
>TRBV5-6|.|TRBJ1-1|TRBD1
CASSFYRGSMNTEAFF
TGTGCCAGCAGCTTCTACAGGGGGAGTATGAACACTGAAGCTTTCTTT
>TRBV30|.|TRBJ1-5|.
CAWRGRRSNQPQHF
TGTGCCTGGAGAGGACGGCGTAGCAATCAGCCCCAGCATTTT
>TRBV30|.|TRBJ1-1|.
CAWSTFERGAYTEAFF
TGTGCCTGGAGTACCTTTGAAAGAGGGGCGTACACTGAAGCTTTCTTT
>TRBV5-6|.|TRBJ2-3|TRBD1
CASSFRTGAQGDTQYF
TGTGCCAGCAGCTTTAGAACAGGGGCCCAAGGAGATACGCAGTATTTT
>TRBV9|.|TRBJ1-4|TRBD1
CASSVDYRGDEKLFF
TGTGCCAGCAGCGTAGATTACAGGGGCGATGAAAAACTGTTTTTT
>TRBV7-7|large|TRBJ2-1|.
CASSSGAEQFF
TGTGCCAGCAGTTCAGGGGCCGAGCAGTTCTTC
>TRBV27|.|TRBJ1-6|TRBD1
CASSSDRVGSPLHF
TGTGCCAGCAGTTCCGACAGGGTGGGGTCACCCCTCCACTTT
>TRBV30|.|TRBJ2-7|TRBD2
CAWSPYGRVAEQYF
TGTGCCTGGAGTCCCTACGGGAGGGTGGCCGAGCAGTACTTC
>TRBV29-1|.|TRBJ2-1|TRBD1
CSVDRDGNNEQFF
TGCAGCGTCGACAGGGATGGGAACAATGAGCAGTTCTTC
>TRBV19|.|TRBJ1-6|.
CASSWGKDSPLHF
TGTGCCAGTAGTTGGGGGAAGGATTCACCCCTCCACTTT
>TRBV15|once|TRBJ1-2|.
CATSRDWGTDGYTF
TGTGCCACCAGCAGAGATTGGGGCACCGATGGCTACACCTTC
>TRBV6-2/TRBV6-3|.|TRBJ2-7|TRBD1
CASSSTGRPYEQYF
TGTGCCAGCAGTTCGACAGGGAGACCCTACGAGCAGTACTTC
>TRBV6-2/TRBV6-3|few|TRBJ1-1|.
CASSYLTQGSEAFF
TGTGCCAGCAGTTACCTAACGCAGGGGTCTGAAGCTTTCTTT
>TRBV14|.|TRBJ2-5|.
CASSQVGIGGRWETQYF
TGTGCCAGCAGCCAAGTCGGGATCGGGGGGCGCTGGGAGACCCAGTACTTC
>TRBV3-1/TRBV3-2|.|TRBJ2-7|.
CASSQEGENYEQYF
TGTGCCAGCAGCCAAGAGGGGGAGAACTACGAGCAGTACTTC
>TRBV3-1/TRBV3-2|.|TRBJ2-1|.
CASSHRRGSSYNEQFF
TGTGCCAGCAGCCACCGACGGGGGAGCTCCTACAATGAGCAGTTCTTC
>TRBV2|.|TRBJ1-4|.
CASSEPAGVGKLFF
TGTGCCAGCAGTGAACCGGCAGGGGTTGGAAAACTGTTTTTT
>TRBV19|.|TRBJ1-5|.
CASSMMDRGNQPQHF
TGTGCCAGTAGTATGATGGACAGAGGCAATCAGCCCCAGCATTTT
>TRBV7-2|.|TRBJ2-2|.
CASRQGPNTGELFF
TGTGCCAGCAGGCAGGGTCCGAACACCGGGGAGCTGTTTTTT
>TRBV7-9|.|TRBJ2-7|TRBD2
CASSLAGGPDEQYF
TGTGCCAGCAGCTTAGCGGGAGGGCCTGACGAGCAGTACTTC
>TRBV5-6|.|TRBJ2-2|.
CASSLVSVGELFF
TGTGCCAGCAGCCTCGTGTCGGTGGGGGAGCTGTTTTTT
>TRBV5-1|.|TRBJ2-7|TRBD1
CASSLTGAPQEEQYF
TGCGCCAGCAGCTTAACAGGGGCCCCTCAGGAGGAGCAGTACTTC
>TRBV7-2|.|TRBJ1-3|.
CASSLGSQSGNTIYF
TGTGCCAGCAGCTTAGGGTCGCAGTCTGGAAACACCATATATTTT
>TRBV18|once|TRBJ1-2|.
CASSPRVEALGYGYTF
TGTGCCAGCTCACCACGGGTGGAGGCCTTAGGCTATGGCTACACCTTC
>TRBV2|.|TRBJ1-3|.
CASDSFSGNTIYF
TGTGCCAGCGACTCTTTCTCTGGAAACACCATATATTTT
>TRBV12-5|.|TRBJ2-3|TRBD1
CASGTPQGASDTQYF
TGTGCTAGTGGCACCCCTCAGGGGGCATCGGATACGCAGTATTTT
>TRBV29-1|.|TRBJ2-7|.
CSVEIAAGAGEQYF
TGCAGCGTTGAAATAGCGGCGGGGGCGGGCGAGCAGTACTTC